These 23 T cell receptor beta chains originate from one sample sequenced in a study of cytomegalovirus exposure and HLA in healthy donors. It was with 60 Vbeta and 13 Jbeta primers that the PCR ran. Data came from immunoSEQ multiplex PCR; TCRdb stores just in-frame clones and leaves some out. The sample has 49,000 or so clones; about four fifths are singletons. Sequencing input: PBMCs. The receptors stem from a boy aged 5 to 17 in good health and CMV-seropositive.

The V gene is TRBV5-1, the J gene TRBJ2-7; tentatively, D is TRBD2 (6 bases). Trimming took 3 bases from V and 6 from J, leaving 19 bases between them. The CDR3 is made up of 15 amino acids. The germline CDR1 and CDR2 sequences are SGHRS and YFSETQ. The chain's CDR3 is CASSSGRREEAEQYF. The CDR3 region has the DNA TGCGCCAGCAGCTCCGGTCGAAGGGAGGAGGCCGAGCAGTACTTC.

In this sample, this clone turned up a few times. The CDR3 region is CASSSTGIYEQYF. CDR3 sequence (DNA): TGTGCCAGCAGCTCGACAGGGATCTACGAGCAGTACTTC. The gene calls are TRBV7-9 and TRBJ2-7, with TRBD1 matching over 7 bases. Germline trimming cut 4 bases from V and 3 bases from J; bases unmatched to any gene: 3. Germline CDR1 is SEHNR and CDR2 is FQNEAQ (reference sequence). This CDR3 comprises 13 residues.

V and J are TRBV18 and TRBJ2-4; a weak D match, TRBD1 (5 bases). The V gene lost 2 bases and the J gene lost 3 bases, with 11 bases spanning the gap. The CDR3 totals 15 residues. Per germline, CDR1 KGHSH and CDR2 LQKENI. The CDR3 is CASSPLRQGKNIQYF. The CDR3 bases are TGTGCCAGCTCACCATTAAGGCAGGGCAAAAACATTCAGTACTTC.

This clone was seen just once. The V and J genes are TRBV14 and TRBJ2-7; 9 bases line up with TRBD1. V gave up 4 bases and J gave up 0 bases; unmatched junction bases: 7. The CDR3 is 16 amino acids. Germline CDR1 is SGHDN and CDR2 is FVKESK. CDR3 nucleotides: TGTGCCAGCAGCCCGGGCGTGGACAGGGGCTCCTACGAGCAGTACTTC. This sequence encodes CASSPGVDRGSYEQYF.

This chain links TRBV2 with TRBJ1-3; perhaps TRBD1 as D (5 bases). V gave up 8 bases and J gave up 4 bases, with 18 bases separating them. In germline, CDR1 is SNHLY, CDR2 FYNNEI. The CDR3 runs to 15 residues. Here the CDR3 DNA reads TGTGCCAGCGTTCCGGACGGGGGGGAAGGAAACACCATATATTTT. It translates to CASVPDGGEGNTIYF. Filled out from reference TRBV2 and TRBJ1-3, the complete variable domain reads EPEVTQTPSHQVTQMGQEVILRCVPISNHLYFYWYRQILGQKVEFLVSFYNNEISEKSEIFDDQFSVERPDGSNFTLKIRSTKLEDSAMYFCASVPDGGEGNTIYFGEGSWLTVV.

The J gene is TRBJ2-4, the V gene TRBV6-6, with 10 bases matching TRBD1. CDR1 MNHNY and CDR2 SVGAGI come from the germline V gene (reference sequence). V trimming: 2 bases; J trimming: 4 bases; junction bases outside the gene matches: 5. CDR3 length: 16 amino acids. This CDR3 is CASSYQGTGDKNIQYF. The CDR3 nucleotides are TGTGCCAGCAGTTACCAGGGGACAGGGGATAAAAACATTCAGTACTTC.

The chain combines TRBV4-1 with TRBJ2-1, with D perhaps TRBD1 (5 bases). Germline CDR1 and CDR2: MGHRA and YSYEKL. With 0 bases removed from V and 2 bases from J, the gap between germline ends came to 8 bases. The CDR3 spans 15 residues. The CDR3 region is CASSQEQAPYNEQFF. CDR3 bases: TGCGCCAGCAGCCAAGAACAGGCCCCCTACAATGAGCAGTTCTTC.

The chain combines TRBV6-1 with TRBJ2-1; D remains ambiguous. Germline V lookup: CDR1 MNHNS, CDR2 SASEGT. V was shortened by 0 bases and J by 6 bases, with 9 bases between the two germline ends. CDR3 length: 14 residues. CDR3 sequence (DNA): TGTGCCAGCAGTGAAGCCCCAGCGCCCAATGAGCAGTTCTTC. It codes for CASSEAPAPNEQFF.

This chain links TRBV2 with TRBJ2-3; D possibly corresponds to TRBD1 (6 bases). Germline CDR1 SNHLY, CDR2 FYNNEI. V was pared by 7 bases and J by 4 bases, with 18 bases between. This CDR3 comprises 15 residues. The CDR3 region has the DNA TGTGCCAGCAATCGGGACAAAACACGGGCAGATACGCAGTATTTT. It encodes CASNRDKTRADTQYF.

The chain carries TRBV5-1 and TRBJ1-1; TRBD1 agrees at 10 bases. Germline CDR1 is SGHRS and CDR2 is YFSETQ. The V segment lost 2 bases and the J segment 4 bases; nucleotides outside the gene matches: 5. This CDR3 region has 15 residues. This chain's CDR3 is CASSFGTGEGTEAFF. The CDR3 bases are TGCGCCAGCAGCTTCGGGACAGGGGAAGGCACTGAAGCTTTCTTT.

The chain joins TRBV29-1 to TRBJ2-1; 8 bases agree with TRBD1. CDR1 is SQVTM, CDR2 ANQGSEA, per germline. Trimming took 7 bases from V and 7 from J; bases not matched to a gene: 9. The CDR3 is 13 amino acids. The CDR3 DNA sequence: TGCAGCGCCGGACGGACAGGGCAGAATGAGCAGTTCTTC. The encoded protein is CSAGRTGQNEQFF.

V is TRBV5-4 and J is TRBJ2-1; 12 bases fit TRBD2. The CDR3 runs to 16 residues. V shed 2 bases and J 8 bases; nucleotides not matched to a gene: 8. Per germline, CDR1 SGHNT and CDR2 YYREEE (reference sequence). CDR3 loop: CASSLRLAGARDEQFF. As DNA, the CDR3 is TGTGCCAGCAGCTTACGACTAGCGGGGGCCCGGGATGAGCAGTTCTTC. Based on the CDR3 plus reference TRBV5-4 and TRBJ2-1, the full variable domain is ETGVTQSPTHLIKTRGQQVTLRCSSQSGHNTVSWYQQALGQGPQFIFQYYREEENGRGNFPPRFSGLQFPNYSSELNVNALELDDSALYLCASSLRLAGARDEQFFGPGTRLTVL.

The chain couples TRBV6-1 to TRBJ2-7; D is possibly TRBD1 (5 bases). Germline V gene data show CDR1 as MNHNS and CDR2 as SASEGT. The CDR3 consists of 12 residues. V gave up 4 bases and J gave up 5 bases, with 9 bases separating them. In DNA, the CDR3 is TGTGCCAGCAGTGGGCCAGGGAACGAGCAGTACTTC. It encodes CASSGPGNEQYF.

A remark on this clone: One junction end disagrees with the germline gene, perhaps due to a read error. The V call is TRBV7-9, the J call TRBJ2-2, with D uncertain. The CDR3 totals 15 residues. CDR1 and CDR2 from the germline V gene are SEHNR and FQNEAQ (reference sequence). The CDR3 DNA follows: TGTTCCAGCAGCCCAACCAGGTCCAACGCCGGGGAGCTGTTTTTT. Amino acids: CSSSPTRSNAGELFF.

J is TRBJ1-4 and V is TRBV6-1; D not resolved. Looked up from germline, CDR1 is MNHNS and CDR2 is SASEGT. This CDR3 region has 13 residues. V lost 10 bases and J 6 bases, leaving 15 bases between the germline ends. The CDR3 DNA is TGTGCCACCTCCTCTTGGGAGGATGAAAAACTGTTTTTT. It codes for CATSSWEDEKLFF.

This rearrangement joins TRBV6-5 to TRBJ1-1; possibly TRBD1 for D (6 bases). The CDR3 totals 13 residues. CDR1 and CDR2 (germline): MNHEY, SVGAGI. V was shortened by 4 bases and J by 6 bases, with 12 bases between the two germline ends. CDR3 sequence reads: CASSWDTHSEAFF. DNA of the CDR3: TGTGCCAGCAGTTGGGACACGCACTCTGAAGCTTTCTTT.

This sequence joins TRBV11-3 and TRBJ1-1; D remains unclear. The CDR3 is made up of 13 amino acids. V dropped 4 bases and J dropped 5 bases, with 11 bases sitting between them. Germline lookup yields CDR1 SGHNT and CDR2 YENEEA. For the CDR3, the DNA is TGTGCCAGCAGCTATAAAGTCGGGACTGAAGCTTTCTTT. Residues: CASSYKVGTEAFF. The full variable domain, completed using reference TRBV11-3 and TRBJ1-1, is EAGVVQSPRYKIIEKKQPVAFWCNPISGHNTLYWYLQNLGQGPELLIRYENEEAVDDSQLPKDRFSAERLKGVDSTLKIQPAELGDSAVYLCASSYKVGTEAFFGQGTRLTVV.

This clone was seen a single time. This chain links TRBV5-8 with TRBJ2-3, with 9 nucleotides matching TRBD2. CDR1 SGHTS and CDR2 YDEGEE come from the germline V gene. This CDR3 has 17 residues. Trimming took 1 base from V and 2 from J; bases not matched to a gene: 8. The CDR3 DNA is TGTGCCAGCAGCTTGTTATCCCCTAGCGGGGACACAGATACGCAGTATTTT. Its translation is CASSLLSPSGDTDTQYF. Complete variable domain (other parts from reference TRBV5-8 and TRBJ2-3): EAGVTQSPTHLIKTRGQQATLRCSPISGHTSVYWYQQALGLGLQFLLWYDEGEERNRGNFPPRFSGRQFPNYSSELNVNALELEDSALYLCASSLLSPSGDTDTQYFGPGTRLTVL.

This clone was detected once. This chain links TRBV7-6 with TRBJ2-1, with TRBD2 matching 7 bases. After removal of 0 bases from V and 0 bases from J, the junction contained 5 bases not matched to a gene. The CDR3 contains 17 residues. Germline values: CDR1 SGHVS, CDR2 FNYEAQ. CDR3 DNA: TGTGCCAGCAGCTTAGCGAGGCGGGGGAGCTCCTACAATGAGCAGTTCTTC. It encodes CASSLARRGSSYNEQFF.

The rearrangement joins TRBV29-1 to TRBJ1-2; TRBD1 matches at 8 bases. The ends lost 5 bases at V and 0 bases at J; junction bases unmatched: 8. CDR3 size: 15 residues. Germline V gives CDR1 SQVTM, CDR2 ANQGSEA. CDR3 DNA: TGCAGCGTTTATTCTGGACAGGGAGCTAACTATGGCTACACCTTC. Translation gives CSVYSGQGANYGYTF.

In its sample, this clone was seen a few times. One junction end disagrees with the germline gene, perhaps due to a read error. V and J are TRBV7-9 and TRBJ2-5; 9 positions agree with TRBD2. This CDR3 comprises 18 residues. Per the germline V gene, CDR1 is SEHNR and CDR2 is FQNEAQ (reference sequence). The CDR3 DNA follows: TGTTCCAGCAGCCCGGGCTGGGGCGGGGCTAGCGGGGAAGAGACCCAGTACTTC. It encodes CSSSPGWGGASGEETQYF.

This sequence joins TRBV7-9 and TRBJ2-1; no clear D gene. V gave up 4 bases and J gave up 8 bases, with 6 bases separating them. Germline values: CDR1 SEHNR, CDR2 FQNEAQ (reference sequence). The CDR3 extends over 11 amino acids. Here the CDR3 DNA reads TGTGCCAGCAGCTCCGAGGATGAGCAGTTCTTC. This encodes CASSSEDEQFF.

J is TRBJ2-7 and V is TRBV5-1, with D maybe TRBD1 (6 bases). CDR1 and CDR2 (germline): SGHRS, YFSETQ. V lost 0 bases and J 1 base, leaving 8 bases between the germline ends. CDR3 size: 14 residues. The CDR3 coding sequence is TGCGCCAGCAGCTTGGTCCAGGGGTCCTACGAGCAGTACTTC. Amino acids: CASSLVQGSYEQYF.